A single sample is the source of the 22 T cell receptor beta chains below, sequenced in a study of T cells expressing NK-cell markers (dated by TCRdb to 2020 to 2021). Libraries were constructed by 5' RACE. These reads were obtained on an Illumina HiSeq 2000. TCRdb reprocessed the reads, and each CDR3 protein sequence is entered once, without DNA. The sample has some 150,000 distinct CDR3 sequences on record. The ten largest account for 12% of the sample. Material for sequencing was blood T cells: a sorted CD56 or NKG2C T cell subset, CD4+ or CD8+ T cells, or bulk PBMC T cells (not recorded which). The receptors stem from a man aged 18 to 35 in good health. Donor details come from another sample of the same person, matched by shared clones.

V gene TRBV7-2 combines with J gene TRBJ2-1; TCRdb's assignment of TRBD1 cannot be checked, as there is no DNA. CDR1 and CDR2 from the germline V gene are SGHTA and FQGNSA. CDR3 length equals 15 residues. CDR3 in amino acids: CASSARDTLFNEQFF.

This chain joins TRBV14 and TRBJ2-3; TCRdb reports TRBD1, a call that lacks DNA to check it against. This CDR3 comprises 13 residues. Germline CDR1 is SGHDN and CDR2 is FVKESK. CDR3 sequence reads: CASSLEGPDTQYF.

The CDR3 protein is CSVTDRLRDRGLYTEAFF. The chain has TRBV29-1 and TRBJ1-1; the TRBD1 assignment by TCRdb is unverifiable without DNA. This CDR3 comprises 18 residues. Germline V lookup: CDR1 SQVTM, CDR2 ANQGSEA.

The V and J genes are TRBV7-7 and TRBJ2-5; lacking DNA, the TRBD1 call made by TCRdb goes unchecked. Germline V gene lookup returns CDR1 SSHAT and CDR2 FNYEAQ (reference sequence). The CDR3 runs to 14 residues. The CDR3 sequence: CASSASPREETQYF.

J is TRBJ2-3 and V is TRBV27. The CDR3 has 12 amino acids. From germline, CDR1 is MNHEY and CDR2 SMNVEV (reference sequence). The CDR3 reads CASSLNTDTQYF.

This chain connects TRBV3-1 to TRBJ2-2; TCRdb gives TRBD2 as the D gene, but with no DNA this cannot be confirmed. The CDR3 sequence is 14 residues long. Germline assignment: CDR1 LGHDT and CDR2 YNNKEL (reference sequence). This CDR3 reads CASSLPSISGELFF.

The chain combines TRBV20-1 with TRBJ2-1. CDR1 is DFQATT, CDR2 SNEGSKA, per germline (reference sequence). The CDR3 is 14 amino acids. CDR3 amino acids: CSARDPRHYNEQFF.

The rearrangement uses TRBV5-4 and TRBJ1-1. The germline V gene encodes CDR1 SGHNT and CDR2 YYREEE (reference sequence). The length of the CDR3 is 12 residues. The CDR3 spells CASSIISTEAFF.

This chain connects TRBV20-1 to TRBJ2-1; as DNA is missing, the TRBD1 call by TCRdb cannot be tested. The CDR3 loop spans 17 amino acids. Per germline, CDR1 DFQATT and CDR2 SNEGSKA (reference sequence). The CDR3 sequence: CSAEPLSSVGGPGEQFF.

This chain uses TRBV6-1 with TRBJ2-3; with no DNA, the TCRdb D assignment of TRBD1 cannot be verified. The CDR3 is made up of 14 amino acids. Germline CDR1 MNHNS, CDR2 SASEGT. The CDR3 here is CAIGIPGGSDTQYF.

The CDR3 is CSARQTSGASPDTQYF. J is TRBJ2-3 and V is TRBV20-1; TCRdb returns TRBD2, unconfirmable since there is no DNA. Germline values: CDR1 DFQATT, CDR2 SNEGSKA (reference sequence). The CDR3 has 16 amino acids.

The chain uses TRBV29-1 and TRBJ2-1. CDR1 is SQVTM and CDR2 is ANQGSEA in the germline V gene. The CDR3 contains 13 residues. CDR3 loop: CSVEGTQYNEQFF.

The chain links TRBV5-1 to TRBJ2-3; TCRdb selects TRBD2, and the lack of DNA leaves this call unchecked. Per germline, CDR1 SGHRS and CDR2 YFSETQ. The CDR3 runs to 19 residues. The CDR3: CASSLVVGTSVTSTDTQYF.

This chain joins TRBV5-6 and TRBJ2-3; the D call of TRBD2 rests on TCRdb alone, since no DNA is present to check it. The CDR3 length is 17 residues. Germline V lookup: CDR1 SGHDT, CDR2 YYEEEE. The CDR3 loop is CASSFGALAGWTDTQYF.

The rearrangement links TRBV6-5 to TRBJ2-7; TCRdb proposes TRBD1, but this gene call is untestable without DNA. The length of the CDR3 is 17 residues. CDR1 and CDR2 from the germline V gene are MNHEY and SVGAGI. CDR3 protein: CASSYSMGGQGAYEQYF.

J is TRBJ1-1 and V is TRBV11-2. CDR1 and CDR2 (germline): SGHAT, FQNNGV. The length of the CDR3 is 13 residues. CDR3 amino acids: CASSLVPQIEAFF.

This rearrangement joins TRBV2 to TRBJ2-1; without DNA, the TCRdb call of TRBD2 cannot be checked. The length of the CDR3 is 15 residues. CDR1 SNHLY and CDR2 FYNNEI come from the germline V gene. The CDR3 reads CASLLKREGRNEQFF.

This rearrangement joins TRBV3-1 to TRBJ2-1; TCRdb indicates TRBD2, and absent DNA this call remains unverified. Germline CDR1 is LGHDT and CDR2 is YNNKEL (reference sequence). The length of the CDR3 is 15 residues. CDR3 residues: CASSPGLAGGNEQFF.

CDR3 amino acids: CSARDPGRETQYF. This rearrangement joins TRBV20-1 to TRBJ2-5; TCRdb indicates TRBD1, and absent DNA this call remains unverified. The CDR3 sequence is 13 residues long. The germline V gene encodes CDR1 DFQATT and CDR2 SNEGSKA (reference sequence).

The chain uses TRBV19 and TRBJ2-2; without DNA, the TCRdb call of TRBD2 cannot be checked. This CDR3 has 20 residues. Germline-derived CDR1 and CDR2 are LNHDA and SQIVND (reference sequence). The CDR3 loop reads CASSIKSYRIGQGGTGELFF.

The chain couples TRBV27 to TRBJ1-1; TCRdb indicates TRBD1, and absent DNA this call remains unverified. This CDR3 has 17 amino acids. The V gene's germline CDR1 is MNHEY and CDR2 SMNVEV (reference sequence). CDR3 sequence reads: CASSLTHFRVDSTEAFF.

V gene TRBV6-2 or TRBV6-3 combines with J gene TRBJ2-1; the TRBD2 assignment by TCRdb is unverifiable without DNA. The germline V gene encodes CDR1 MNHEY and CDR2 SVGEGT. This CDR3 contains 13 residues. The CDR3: CASSQTSYNEQFF.